These 6 T cell receptor beta chains share one sample of origin, sequenced in a study of early T cells in non-severe SARS-CoV-2 infection. One entry per CDR3 protein results from TCRdb running MiXCR on the 5' RACE reads. The table shows 55,000 to 80,000 distinct CDR3 sequences, with about 11% occurring only once. The specimen was whole blood. These receptor sequences come from an adult who was a healthcare worker with PCR-confirmed SARS-CoV-2 infection or an uninfected control (not recorded which).

There are a few counts of this clonotype. The rearrangement joins TRBV7-2 to TRBJ2-3; D is ambiguous. V was trimmed by 1 base and J by 1 base, leaving 18 bases between them. The CDR3 spans 18 residues. Per the germline V gene, CDR1 is SGHTA and CDR2 is FQGNSA. DNA for the CDR3: TGTGCCAGCAGCTTAGTCTTTGTAGGCGCGACTGGCACAGATACGCAGTATTTT. Its translation is CASSLVFVGATGTDTQYF. Supplemented by reference TRBV7-2 and TRBJ2-3, the full variable domain reads GAGVSQSPSNKVTEKGKDVELRCDPISGHTALYWYRQSLGQGLEFLIYFQGNSAPDKSGLPSDRFSAERTGGSVSTLTIQRTQQEDSAVYLCASSLVFVGATGTDTQYFGPGTRLTVL.

This clonotype was picked up a small number of times. The chain combines TRBV5-1 with TRBJ2-1; TRBD2 agrees at 11 bases. The CDR3 length is 15 residues. V gave up 4 bases and J gave up 4 bases; unmatched junction bases: 4. Germline values: CDR1 SGHRS, CDR2 YFSETQ. As DNA, the CDR3 is TGCGCCAGCAGCCAGGGACTAGCGGATTACAATGAGCAGTTCTTC. This encodes CASSQGLADYNEQFF.

The chain couples TRBV2 to TRBJ2-1; 8 bases fit TRBD2. The V and J ends lost 8 bases and 6 bases, in that order; junction bases with no gene match: 9. This CDR3 is built from 14 residues. Per germline, CDR1 SNHLY and CDR2 FYNNEI. The CDR3 protein is CASSERERSNEQFF. The CDR3 DNA reads TGTGCCAGCTCCGAGCGGGAGAGGTCCAATGAGCAGTTCTTC.

The V and J genes are TRBV20-1 and TRBJ2-7; 9 bases fit TRBD1. The germline CDR1 and CDR2 sequences are DFQATT and SNEGSKA (reference sequence). The V and J ends lost 5 bases and 5 bases, in that order; junction bases with no gene match: 7. CDR3 length: 13 amino acids. The chain's CDR3 is CSAVAGTGNEQYF. The CDR3 region has the DNA TGCAGTGCTGTAGCCGGGACAGGGAACGAGCAGTACTTC.

This clonotype has just a few counts. CDR3: CASSQDLWGANSPLHF. The CDR3 DNA is TGCGCCAGCAGCCAAGATCTTTGGGGGGCTAATTCACCCCTCCACTTT. The V gene is TRBV4-1, the J gene TRBJ1-6; D possibly corresponds to TRBD1 (6 bases). V dropped 0 bases and J dropped 6 bases, with 12 bases sitting between them. CDR1 is MGHRA, CDR2 YSYEKL, per germline. The CDR3 loop spans 16 amino acids.

This clonotype showed up many times. The chain employs TRBV9 and TRBJ2-2; D is undetermined. The CDR3 contains 14 residues. CDR1 SGDLS and CDR2 YYNGEE come from the germline V gene. V was shortened by 3 bases and J by 9 bases, with 15 bases between the two germline ends. CDR3 region: CASSAGNPRRELFF. The DNA of the CDR3 is TGTGCCAGCAGCGCGGGTAACCCAAGGCGGGAGCTGTTTTTT.